The 8 T cell receptor beta chains below come from one sample, sequenced in a study of T cells in Graves' hyperthyroidism and ophthalmopathy. RNA transcripts yielded amplified TCR beta CDR3 regions. First-round RT-PCR with HTBI primers amplified the TCR CDR3 region. TCRdb called the multiplex PCR reads again in MiXCR, with one record for every CDR3 protein. The table has around 300,000 distinct CDR3 sequences, about 14% seen once. The sequenced material came from blood. These receptors all stem from a woman in her twenties or thirties with Graves' hyperthyroidism.

The chain employs TRBV11-2 and TRBJ1-2; 9 bases match TRBD1. The germline V gene encodes CDR1 SGHAT and CDR2 FQNNGV. The ends lost 1 base at V and 6 bases at J; junction bases unmatched: 3. The length of the CDR3 is 14 residues. The CDR3 spells CASSLVRQGDGYTF. The CDR3 region has the DNA TGTGCCAGCAGCTTAGTTCGACAGGGGGATGGCTACACCTTC.

This clonotype was detected a few times. V usage is TRBV3-1 and J usage is TRBJ1-2; D not resolved. V was pared by 1 base and J by 4 bases, with 13 bases between. Germline values: CDR1 LGHDT, CDR2 YNNKEL (reference sequence). CDR3 size: 15 residues. The CDR3 coding sequence is TGTGCCAGCAGCCAAGGAAGGGCCCAGAGCTATGGCTACACCTTC. Translation gives CASSQGRAQSYGYTF.

This clonotype has ten or more counts. This chain joins TRBV27 and TRBJ2-3, with D possibly TRBD2 on 6 matching bases. Between the trimmed V and J ends, which lost 6 bases and 3 bases, there was a span of 16 bases. The germline V gene has CDR1 MNHEY and CDR2 SMNVEV (reference sequence). CDR3 length equals 15 residues. The CDR3 loop reads CASSGTGVRTDTQYF. The CDR3 DNA sequence: TGTGCCAGCAGCGGGACGGGAGTTAGGACAGATACGCAGTATTTT.

The sample holds a few counts of this clonotype. This sequence joins TRBV19 and TRBJ2-1; TRBD2 is a possible D gene (7 bases). Trimming took off 9 bases at V and 6 bases at J, with 15 bases between the two ends. This CDR3 region has 13 residues. Germline assignment: CDR1 LNHDA and CDR2 SQIVND (reference sequence). The CDR3: CASRRGGINEQFF. In DNA form, the CDR3 reads TGTGCCAGCAGGAGGGGGGGTATCAATGAGCAGTTCTTC. The complete variable domain, with remaining parts taken from reference TRBV19 and TRBJ2-1, reads DGGITQSPKYLFRKEGQNVTLSCEQNLNHDAMYWYRQDPGQGLRLIYYSQIVNDFQKGDIAEGYSVSREKKESFPLTVTSAQKNPTAFYLCASRRGGINEQFFGPGTRLTVL.

CDR3 DNA sequence: TGTGCCAGCAAAAGGGGAGGGTCTGGAAACACCATATATTTT. Amino acids: CASKRGGSGNTIYF. The chain uses TRBV7-2 and TRBJ1-3, with D possibly matching TRBD1 (5 bases). This CDR3 is built from 14 residues. Germline CDR1 is SGHTA and CDR2 is FQGNSA. V was trimmed by 7 bases and J by 1 base, leaving 11 bases between them.

The chain links TRBV3-1 to TRBJ2-7; the match to TRBD2 covers 8 bases. The junction had 6 bases not matched to a gene; V was cut back by 3 bases and J by 5 bases. This CDR3 has 14 amino acids. The germline gives CDR1 LGHDT, CDR2 YNNKEL (reference sequence). CDR3 nucleotides: TGTGCCAGCAGCCATAGGACTAGCCCCCACGAGCAGTACTTC. Translated, it gives CASSHRTSPHEQYF.

This rearrangement joins TRBV30 to TRBJ2-1; D might be TRBD2 (6 bases). The length of the CDR3 is 12 residues. The V end lost 5 bases, the J end lost 5 bases, and 10 bases lay between the germline ends. Germline CDR1 GTSNPN, CDR2 SVGIG (reference sequence). The CDR3 here is CAWGTSHNEQFF. DNA for the CDR3: TGTGCCTGGGGTACTAGCCACAATGAGCAGTTCTTC.

This clonotype appeared once. The gene calls are TRBV6-5 and TRBJ1-1; D is perhaps TRBD1 (5 bases). The germline V and J ends were trimmed by 0 bases and 10 bases, with 18 bases remaining between them. CDR1 and CDR2 from the germline V gene are MNHEY and SVGAGI. This CDR3 spans 15 amino acids. The CDR3 nucleotides read TGTGCCAGCAGTTACTCGGGCGACAGCCCTTCCGGAGCTTTCTTT. This encodes CASSYSGDSPSGAFF.